The 20 T cell receptor beta chains below all came from one sample that was sequenced in a study of blood T cell repertoires in COVID-19. Clones were read by immunoSEQ multiplex PCR, and TCRdb kept only the in-frame ones, dropping some. The sample lists approximately 75,000 clones; approximately 85% were seen once. Sequencing used peripheral blood. These receptor sequences come from a man older than 75 with acute or convalescent COVID-19.

The gene calls are TRBV6-2 or TRBV6-3 and TRBJ2-2, with 10 nucleotides matching TRBD2. Trimming took 1 base from V and 6 from J; bases not matched to a gene: 2. In germline, CDR1 is MNHEY, CDR2 SVGEGT. This CDR3 is 15 amino acids long. The CDR3 sequence: CASSYLAGGPGELFF. The CDR3 DNA sequence: TGTGCCAGCAGTTACTTAGCGGGAGGCCCCGGGGAGCTGTTTTTT.

The chain combines TRBV6-1 with TRBJ1-6; TRBD1 agrees at 7 bases. With 0 bases clipped from V and 10 bases from J, the junction kept 9 bases outside the gene matches. The length of the CDR3 is 16 residues. CDR1 is MNHNS and CDR2 is SASEGT in the germline V gene. This CDR3 reads CASSEALTGWGSPLHF. The DNA for the CDR3 is TGTGCCAGCAGTGAAGCGTTGACAGGGTGGGGCTCACCCCTCCACTTT.

This chain uses TRBV11-2 with TRBJ2-7; tentative D call: TRBD1 (5 bases). Per the germline V gene, CDR1 is SGHAT and CDR2 is FQNNGV. The V end lost 6 bases, the J end lost 4 bases, and 16 bases lay between the germline ends. This CDR3 comprises 14 residues. The CDR3: CASRGPPGKYEQYF. The CDR3, as DNA: TGTGCCAGCAGAGGTCCCCCAGGGAAATACGAGCAGTACTTC.

The chain links TRBV19 to TRBJ1-6; 7 nucleotides line up with TRBD1. J gave up 9 bases and V 6 bases, and 11 bases lay outside the gene matches. The CDR3 is 15 amino acids. The germline V gene encodes CDR1 LNHDA and CDR2 SQIVND (reference sequence). The DNA of the CDR3 is TGTGCCAGTAGATTGGAAGGGGGCCTTGGTTCACCCCTCCACTTT. The encoded protein is CASRLEGGLGSPLHF.

This clone was detected only once. The J gene is TRBJ2-1, the V gene TRBV19; tentatively, D is TRBD1 (5 bases). Trimming removed 3 bases at V and 5 bases at J, with 11 bases between. The CDR3 spans 14 residues. The germline CDR1 and CDR2 sequences are LNHDA and SQIVND (reference sequence). The CDR3 coding sequence is TGTGCCAGTAGTATGGGGCTAGAGGACAATGAGCAGTTCTTC. It yields the protein CASSMGLEDNEQFF.

This chain links TRBV5-8 with TRBJ2-7; 7 positions agree with TRBD1. The CDR3 has 15 amino acids. J was trimmed by 3 bases and V by 1 base; bases with no gene match: 7. Looked up from germline, CDR1 is SGHTS and CDR2 is YDEGEE. CDR3 bases: TGTGCCAGCAGCTTGTCGACAGGGTCGATCTACGAGCAGTACTTC. As protein: CASSLSTGSIYEQYF.

The rearrangement joins TRBV28 to TRBJ2-1, with 10 bases matching TRBD2. CDR3 length: 15 residues. Germline V gene sequence: CDR1 MDHEN, CDR2 SYDVKM. The V gene end was trimmed by 8 bases and the J gene end by 4 bases; junction bases not matched to a gene: 8. CDR3 region: CASSISGGTYNEQFF. The DNA for the CDR3 is TGTGCCAGCTCCATTAGCGGGGGGACGTACAATGAGCAGTTCTTC.

The chain recombines TRBV5-1 with TRBJ1-1, with D uncertain. CDR1 is SGHRS and CDR2 is YFSETQ in the germline V gene. Trimming removed 1 base at V and 1 base at J, with 8 bases between. This CDR3 comprises 14 residues. CDR3 bases: TGCGCCAGCAGCTTGACGAGTGCGAACACTGAAGCTTTCTTT. This codes for CASSLTSANTEAFF. Complete variable domain (other parts from reference TRBV5-1 and TRBJ1-1): KAGVTQTPRYLIKTRGQQVTLSCSPISGHRSVSWYQQTPGQGLQFLFEYFSETQRNKGNFPGRFSGRQFSNSRSEMNVSTLELGDSALYLCASSLTSANTEAFFGQGTRLTVV.

V and J are TRBV28 and TRBJ1-1, with D uncertain. This CDR3 is 11 amino acids long. Trimming removed 5 bases at V and 6 bases at J, with 7 bases between. Germline V lookup: CDR1 MDHEN, CDR2 SYDVKM. The CDR3 sequence: CASSKRSEAFF. The CDR3 coding sequence is TGTGCCAGCAGTAAACGGTCTGAAGCTTTCTTT.

The rearrangement links TRBV2 to TRBJ2-2; possible D gene TRBD2, 6 bases. Trimming removed 8 bases from V and 4 bases from J, with 17 bases in between. Germline CDR1 is SNHLY and CDR2 is FYNNEI. CDR3 length: 15 amino acids. CDR3: CASGGPGLATGELFF. CDR3 DNA: TGTGCCAGCGGTGGACCGGGACTGGCCACCGGGGAGCTGTTTTTT.

J is TRBJ2-4 and V is TRBV28; no clear D. V was pared by 5 bases and J by 3 bases, with 11 bases between. This CDR3 is 14 amino acids long. Germline V gene data show CDR1 as MDHEN and CDR2 as SYDVKM. This CDR3 is CASSQTSGKNIQYF. CDR3 DNA sequence: TGTGCCAGCAGTCAAACTTCGGGCAAAAACATTCAGTACTTC.

This rearrangement joins TRBV19 to TRBJ2-5; no definite D call. The V gene lost 3 bases and the J gene lost 0 bases, with 8 bases spanning the gap. This CDR3 is built from 14 residues. Germline-derived CDR1 and CDR2 are LNHDA and SQIVND (reference sequence). CDR3 protein: CASSISVYQETQYF. For the CDR3, the DNA is TGTGCCAGTAGTATTTCTGTGTACCAAGAGACCCAGTACTTC.

This clone was picked up a small number of times. The rearrangement joins TRBV2 to TRBJ1-6, with 9 bases matching TRBD1. The CDR3 covers 14 residues. Per the germline V gene, CDR1 is SNHLY and CDR2 is FYNNEI. The V gene end was trimmed by 2 bases and the J gene end by 8 bases; junction bases not matched to a gene: 1. The CDR3 DNA is TGTGCCAGCAGTGAATGGGACAGGGATTCACCCCTCCACTTT. It yields the protein CASSEWDRDSPLHF.

This chain joins TRBV6-6 and TRBJ1-1; the D gene is possibly TRBD1 (5 bases). This CDR3 is 14 amino acids long. Germline V gives CDR1 MNHNY, CDR2 SVGAGI (reference sequence). Trimming removed 7 bases at V and 4 bases at J, with 16 bases between. CDR3 nucleotide sequence: TGTGCCAGCACCATGGGAGGGGAAGGCACTGAAGCTTTCTTT. This translates into CASTMGGEGTEAFF.

CDR3 sequence reads: CASGFRDRYYEQYF. The CDR3 DNA reads TGTGCCAGCGGTTTCAGGGACAGATACTACGAGCAGTACTTC. The chain is built from TRBV7-8 and TRBJ2-7; 7 bases fit TRBD1. V lost 8 bases to trimming and J lost 3 bases; unmatched junction nucleotides: 10. This CDR3 comprises 14 residues. From germline, CDR1 is SGHVS and CDR2 FQNEAQ.

The genes are TRBV7-2 and TRBJ2-5; 8 nucleotides align to TRBD2. Trimming took 4 bases from V and 3 from J; bases not matched to a gene: 13. Per germline, CDR1 SGHTA and CDR2 FQGNSA. The CDR3 consists of 17 residues. CDR3 nucleotides: TGTGCCAGCAGCTCAGCCCCCAGCGGGGGCGGGAAAGAGACCCAGTACTTC. Translated: CASSSAPSGGGKETQYF.

Here the CDR3 reads CASSPWGGGPSDTQYF. DNA of the CDR3: TGTGCCAGCAGCCCCTGGGGCGGGGGGCCGTCGGATACGCAGTATTTT. The rearrangement joins TRBV3-1 (or the pseudogene TRBV3-2) to TRBJ2-3; 8 bases match TRBD2. The CDR3 sequence is 16 residues long. Germline V gene data show CDR1 as LGHDT and CDR2 as YNNKEL (reference sequence). V was clipped by 4 bases and J by 6 bases; unmatched bases: 12.

This chain connects TRBV19 to TRBJ1-5; 7 bases fit TRBD1. J gave up 7 bases and V 7 bases, and 13 bases lay outside the gene matches. Germline V CDR1 and CDR2: LNHDA, SQIVND (reference sequence). This CDR3 has 15 amino acids. Here the CDR3 reads CASTTPTGYDQPQHF. The CDR3, as DNA: TGTGCCAGTACCACCCCGACAGGGTACGACCAGCCCCAGCATTTT.

V gene TRBV6-2 or TRBV6-3 combines with J gene TRBJ2-7; the match to TRBD2 covers 14 bases. Germline V gene data show CDR1 as MNHEY and CDR2 as SVGEGT. The CDR3 totals 18 residues. Trimming removed 2 bases from V and 0 bases from J; junction bases left unmatched: 6. This CDR3 is CASSYPTSGGALSYEQYF. In nucleotides, the CDR3 is TGTGCCAGCAGTTACCCGACTAGCGGGGGGGCCCTCTCCTACGAGCAGTACTTC.

The gene calls are TRBV7-9 and TRBJ1-4; D unresolved. Germline CDR1 SEHNR, CDR2 FQNEAQ (reference sequence). This CDR3 comprises 14 residues. Trimming removed 1 base from V and 5 bases from J, with 8 bases in between. CDR3 residues: CASSLGNGNEKLFF. In DNA form, the CDR3 reads TGTGCCAGCAGCTTAGGCAACGGGAATGAAAAACTGTTTTTT.